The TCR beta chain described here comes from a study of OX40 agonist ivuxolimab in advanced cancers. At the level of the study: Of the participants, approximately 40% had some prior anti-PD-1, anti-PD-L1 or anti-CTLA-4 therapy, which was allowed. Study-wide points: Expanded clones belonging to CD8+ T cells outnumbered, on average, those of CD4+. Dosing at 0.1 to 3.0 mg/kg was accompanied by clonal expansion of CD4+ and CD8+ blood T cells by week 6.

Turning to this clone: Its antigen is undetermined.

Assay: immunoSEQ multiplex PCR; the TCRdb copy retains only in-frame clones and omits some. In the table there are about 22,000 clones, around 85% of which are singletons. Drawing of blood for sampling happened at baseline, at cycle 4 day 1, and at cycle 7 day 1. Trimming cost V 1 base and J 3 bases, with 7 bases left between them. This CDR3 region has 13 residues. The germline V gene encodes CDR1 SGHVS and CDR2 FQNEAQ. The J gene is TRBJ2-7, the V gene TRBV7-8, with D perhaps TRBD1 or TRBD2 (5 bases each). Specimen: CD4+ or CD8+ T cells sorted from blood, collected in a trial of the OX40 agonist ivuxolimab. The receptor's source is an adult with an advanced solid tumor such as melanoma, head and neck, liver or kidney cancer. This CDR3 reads CASSLGGFYEQYF. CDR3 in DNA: TGTGCCAGCAGCTTAGGGGGGTTCTACGAGCAGTACTTC.